The present T cell receptor (beta chain) was sequenced within a study of blood T cell repertoires in COVID-19. Study-level background: Sources were T cells, B-cell-depleted T cells, or PBMCs; the material itself was cDNA or gDNA.

This clone was seen once. Per the original methods: Estimated nucleated cell counts came from reference gene primer amplification. The data were produced by immunoSEQ multiplex PCR, yet TCRdb's version contains in-frame clones alone and is incomplete. For V, J and clone size, that table is used; D and trimming come from the DNA. The sample shows about 230,000 clones, around four fifths of them seen only once. CDR3 length: 15 amino acids. V gave up 6 bases and J gave up 1 base, with 12 bases separating them. The germline CDR1 and CDR2 sequences are SNHLY and FYNNEI. The TCR sequence derives from a man aged 40-49 years with acute or convalescent COVID-19. The rearrangement joins TRBV2 to TRBJ2-2, with D possibly being TRBD2 (5 bases). The sample was peripheral blood. The CDR3 region has the DNA TGTGCCAGCAGAGGTCGGGAAAGGAACACCGGGGAGCTGTTTTTT. Amino acids: CASRGRERNTGELFF.